These 3 T cell receptor beta chains share one sample of origin, sequenced in a study of beta chain features in type 1 diabetes. For these TCRs, the target antigens are not known. As every portion of the isolated RNA was reverse transcribed, the sequencing read expressed TCRB transcripts. TCRdb's copy holds only in-frame clones and misses some; the assay was immunoSEQ multiplex PCR. The data hold over 150,000 clones, with about 9.3% observed a single time. Study results and limitations: TCRB CDR3 length was moderately but significantly reduced in all four CD4+ subsets of Type 1 diabetes patients.

Specimen: central memory CD4+ T cells from blood. These receptors came from a man aged 30-40 years with type 1 diabetes.

V gene TRBV15 combines with J gene TRBJ1-5; 9 nucleotides agree with TRBD1. The CDR3 runs 16 residues. Per germline, CDR1 LNHNV and CDR2 YYDKDF (reference sequence). The V and J ends lost 1 base and 1 base, in that order; junction bases with no gene match: 2. This chain's CDR3 is CATSRGDRVSNQPQHF. In DNA, the CDR3 is TGTGCCACCAGCAGAGGGGACAGGGTCAGCAATCAGCCCCAGCATTTT.

This clone turned up a few times. This chain links TRBV7-2 with TRBJ1-2; the match to TRBD1 covers 9 bases. V lost 3 bases to trimming and J lost 6 bases; unmatched junction nucleotides: 5. The CDR3 is 14 amino acids. The germline CDR1 and CDR2 sequences are SGHTA and FQGNSA. CDR3 sequence: CASSFRQGENGYTF. DNA for the CDR3: TGTGCCAGCAGCTTCCGACAGGGGGAAAATGGCTACACCTTC.

This clone has just a few counts. The chain combines TRBV11-2 with TRBJ2-3, with no clear D. This CDR3 has 16 residues. Trimming took off 0 bases at V and 2 bases at J, with 12 bases between the two ends. Germline lookup yields CDR1 SGHAT and CDR2 FQNNGV. DNA of the CDR3: TGTGCCAGCAGCTTAGATTCCCCCCTCTACACAGATACGCAGTATTTT. It specifies CASSLDSPLYTDTQYF.